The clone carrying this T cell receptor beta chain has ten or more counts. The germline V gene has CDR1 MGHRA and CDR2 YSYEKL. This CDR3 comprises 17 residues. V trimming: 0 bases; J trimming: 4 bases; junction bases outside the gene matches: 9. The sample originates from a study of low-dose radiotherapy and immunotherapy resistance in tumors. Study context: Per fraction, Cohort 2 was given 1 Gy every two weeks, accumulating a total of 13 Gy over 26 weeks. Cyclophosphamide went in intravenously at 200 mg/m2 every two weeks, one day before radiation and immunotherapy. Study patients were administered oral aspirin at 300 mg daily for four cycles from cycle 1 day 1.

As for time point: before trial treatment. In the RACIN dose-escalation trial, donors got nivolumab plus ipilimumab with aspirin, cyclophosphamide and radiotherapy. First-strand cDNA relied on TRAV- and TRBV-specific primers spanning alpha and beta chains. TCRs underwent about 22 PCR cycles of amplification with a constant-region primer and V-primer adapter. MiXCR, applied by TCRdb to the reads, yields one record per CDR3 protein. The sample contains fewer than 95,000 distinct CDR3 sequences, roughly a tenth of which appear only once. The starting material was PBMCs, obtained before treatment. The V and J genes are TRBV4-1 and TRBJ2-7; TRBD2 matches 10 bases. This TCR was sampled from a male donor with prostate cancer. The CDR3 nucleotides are TGCGCCAGCAGCCAAGAGTTCAGCGGGAGGGTTCTTTACGAGCAGTACTTC. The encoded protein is CASSQEFSGRVLYEQYF.